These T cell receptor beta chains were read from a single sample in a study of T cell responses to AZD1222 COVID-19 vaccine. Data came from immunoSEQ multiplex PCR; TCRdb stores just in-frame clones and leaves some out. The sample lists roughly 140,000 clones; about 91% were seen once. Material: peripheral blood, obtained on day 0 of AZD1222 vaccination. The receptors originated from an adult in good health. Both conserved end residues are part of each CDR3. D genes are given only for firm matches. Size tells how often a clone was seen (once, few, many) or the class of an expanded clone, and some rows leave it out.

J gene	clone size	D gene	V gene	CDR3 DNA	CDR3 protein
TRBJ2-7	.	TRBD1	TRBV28	TGTGCCAGCAGTCAGGGGGCGGACTACGAGCAGTACTTC	CASSQGADYEQYF
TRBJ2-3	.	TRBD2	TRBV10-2	TGCGCCAGCAGCCTACTAGCGGGGGGACTCAATACGCAGTATTTT	CASSLLAGGLNTQYF
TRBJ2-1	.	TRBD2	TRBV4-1	TGCGCCAGCAGCCATCGACTAGCGGTGAATGAGCAGTTCTTC	CASSHRLAVNEQFF
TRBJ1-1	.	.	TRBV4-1	TGCGCCAGCAGCCAAGCCGACCGTCCTAAGCCCTTCTTT	CASSQADRPKPFF
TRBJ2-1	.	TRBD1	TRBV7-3	TGTGCCAGCAGCTCTCGGGGGACAGGGAGATACAATGAGCAGTTCTTC	CASSSRGTGRYNEQFF
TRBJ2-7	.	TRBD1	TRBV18	TGTGCCAGCTCACCTGGGACAGGGCTAGGGGTTTACGAGCAGTACTTC	CASSPGTGLGVYEQYF
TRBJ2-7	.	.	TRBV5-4	TGTGCCAGCAGAAGGGGGGGAGGATACGAGCAGTACTTC	CASRRGGGYEQYF
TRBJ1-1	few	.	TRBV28	TGTGCCAGCAGACATCCCCAGGGGCGCATGAACACTGAAGCTTTCTTT	CASRHPQGRMNTEAFF
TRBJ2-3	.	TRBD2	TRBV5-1	TGCGCCAGCAGCTTGGTTGCGGGGGGGGCGGATACGCAGTATTTT	CASSLVAGGADTQYF
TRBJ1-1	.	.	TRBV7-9	TGTGCCAGCAGCTGGGCAGGGGCTCTGAACACTGAAGCTTTCTTT	CASSWAGALNTEAFF
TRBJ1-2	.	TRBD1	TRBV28	TGTGCCAGCAGGTTGACAGGGAAAGCCCTCTATGGCTACACCTTC	CASRLTGKALYGYTF
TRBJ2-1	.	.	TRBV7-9	TGTGCCAGCAGCCCGGACTTGGAGGGTTATGAGCAGTTCTTC	CASSPDLEGYEQFF
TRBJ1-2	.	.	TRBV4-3	TGCGCCAGCAGCCAAGATCGGAAGGGGTTTATCTATGGCTACACCTTC	CASSQDRKGFIYGYTF
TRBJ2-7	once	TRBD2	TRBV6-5	TGTGCCAGCAGTTACGCGGGGGGTTCCTACGAGCAGTACTTC	CASSYAGGSYEQYF
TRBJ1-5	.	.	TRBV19	TGTGCCAGTAGTTCTTTAGCGGGGGGTAATCAGCCCCAGCATTTT	CASSSLAGGNQPQHF
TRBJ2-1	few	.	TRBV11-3	TGTGCCAGCAGCTTAGACGGCAGGGAAGGGTCCGATGAGCAGTTCTTC	CASSLDGREGSDEQFF
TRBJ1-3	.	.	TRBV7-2	TGTGCCAGCAGCTTAAGGACCACAGGGAGTCGGAACACCATATATTTT	CASSLRTTGSRNTIYF
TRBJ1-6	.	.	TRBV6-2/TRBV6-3	TGTGCCAGCAGTTACTCGACGGGGGGCGCCAGCCATTCACCCCTCCACTTT	CASSYSTGGASHSPLHF
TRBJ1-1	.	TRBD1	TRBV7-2	TGTGCCAGCAGCTTAGGACAGGGGCTCACTGAAGCTTTCTTT	CASSLGQGLTEAFF
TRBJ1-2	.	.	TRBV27	TGTGCCAGCAGTCCCCGGGGAGGGAGGGACTATGGCTACACCTTC	CASSPRGGRDYGYTF
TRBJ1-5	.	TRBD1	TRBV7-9	TGTGCCAGCAGCATTAGCGGGACAGGGAACAATCAGCCCCAGCATTTT	CASSISGTGNNQPQHF
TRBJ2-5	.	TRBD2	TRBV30	TGTGCCTACAATCCGGGACTAGCGGTACAAGAGACCCAGTACTTC	CAYNPGLAVQETQYF
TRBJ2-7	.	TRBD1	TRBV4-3	TGCGCCAGCAGCCAAACGGACAGGGACGAGCAGTACTTC	CASSQTDRDEQYF
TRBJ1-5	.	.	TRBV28	TGTGCCAGCAGTTTGGGGACAAGCAATCAGCCCCAGCATTTT	CASSLGTSNQPQHF
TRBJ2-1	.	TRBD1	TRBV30	TGTGCCTCCACAGGGGGTTTCTACAATGAGCAGTTCTTC	CASTGGFYNEQFF
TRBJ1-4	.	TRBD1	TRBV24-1	TGTGCCACCAGTGATTGGGGGACAGGAAAACTGTTTTTT	CATSDWGTGKLFF
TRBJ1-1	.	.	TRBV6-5	TGTGCCAGCAGTTACTACCCGTCGCTAAACACTGAAGCTTTCTTT	CASSYYPSLNTEAFF
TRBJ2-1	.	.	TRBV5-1	TGCGCCAGCAGACTAGTATTACAAGGTGAGCAGTTCTTC	CASRLVLQGEQFF
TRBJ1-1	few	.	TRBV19	TGTGCCAGTAAAGCCCCTAAGGACGGATTCACTGAAGCTTTCTTT	CASKAPKDGFTEAFF